These 28 T cell receptor beta chains originate from one sample sequenced in a study of shared clonotypes between healthy human individuals. CD45RO-negative cells were positively selected for CCR7, leaving out terminally differentiated effector memory CD45RA+ cells. TCRdb's table, derived via immunoSEQ multiplex PCR, lists solely in-frame clones and lacks some. The table shows roughly 590,000 clones, with 95% to 96% occurring only once. The sample comprised naive CD8+ T cells sorted from blood. Receptors were obtained from a woman aged 25-40 years in good health.

V and J are TRBV5-1 and TRBJ1-5; no clear D gene. CDR1 SGHRS and CDR2 YFSETQ come from the germline V gene. Trimming stripped 6 bases from V and 7 bases from J, with 8 bases between. The CDR3 consists of 11 residues. The CDR3 sequence: CASTEKQPQHF. CDR3 DNA: TGCGCCAGCACAGAGAAACAGCCCCAGCATTTT. The full variable domain, in which reference TRBV5-1 and TRBJ1-5 provide the parts outside the CDR3, is KAGVTQTPRYLIKTRGQQVTLSCSPISGHRSVSWYQQTPGQGLQFLFEYFSETQRNKGNFPGRFSGRQFSNSRSEMNVSTLELGDSALYLCASTEKQPQHFGDGTRLSIL.

The rearrangement joins TRBV11-2 to TRBJ2-7; D uncertain. The CDR3 length is 16 residues. Per the germline V gene, CDR1 is SGHAT and CDR2 is FQNNGV. Between the trimmed V and J ends, which lost 5 bases and 0 bases, there was a span of 17 bases. The CDR3 DNA reads as TGTGCCAGCAGCCGATCGTCCCGCCTAAGCTCCTACGAGCAGTACTTC. Encoded protein: CASSRSSRLSSYEQYF.

The chain carries TRBV10-3 and TRBJ1-2; D might be TRBD1 (5 bases). CDR1 is ENHRY, CDR2 SYGVKD, per germline. The V end lost 3 bases, the J end lost 8 bases, and 19 bases lay between the germline ends. The CDR3 runs 15 residues. CDR3 residues: CAISEKKTVSWGYTF. CDR3 bases: TGTGCCATCAGTGAAAAGAAGACAGTGTCGTGGGGCTACACCTTC.

The chain employs TRBV27 and TRBJ2-1; a possible D gene is TRBD2 (5 bases). Germline lookup yields CDR1 MNHEY and CDR2 SMNVEV (reference sequence). V lost 3 bases, J lost 3 bases, and 9 bases lay in between. CDR3 length: 14 residues. CDR3 coding DNA: TGTGCCAGCAGTTTTTCGGGAATCTACAATGAGCAGTTCTTC. Protein sequence: CASSFSGIYNEQFF.

V and J are TRBV6-1 and TRBJ2-5; D not certain. The germline V and J ends were trimmed by 1 base and 1 base, with 7 bases remaining between them. Germline V gene data show CDR1 as MNHNS and CDR2 as SASEGT. The CDR3 extends over 14 amino acids. The CDR3 DNA follows: TGTGCCAGCAGTGAAGGAGCCGTCCAAGAGACCCAGTACTTC. Its protein product is CASSEGAVQETQYF.

This rearrangement joins TRBV6-6 to TRBJ2-7; D possibly uses TRBD1 or TRBD2 (5 bases each). The CDR3 extends over 16 amino acids. Germline CDR1 is MNHNY and CDR2 is SVGAGI (reference sequence). Trimming pared 4 bases from V and 1 base from J, leaving 17 bases between. The CDR3 protein is CASSSNYRDRSYEQYF. The CDR3 DNA reads TGTGCCAGCAGTTCCAATTACCGGGACCGGTCCTACGAGCAGTACTTC.

This chain uses TRBV5-1 with TRBJ2-3; 7 positions agree with TRBD2. Trimming removed 4 bases from V and 2 bases from J; junction bases left unmatched: 7. Looked up from germline, CDR1 is SGHRS and CDR2 is YFSETQ. This CDR3 comprises 15 residues. The CDR3 coding sequence is TGCGCCAGCAGCGGAGAGGGAGGGTTCACAGATACGCAGTATTTT. Amino acid sequence: CASSGEGGFTDTQYF. The full variable domain, in which reference TRBV5-1 and TRBJ2-3 provide the parts outside the CDR3, is KAGVTQTPRYLIKTRGQQVTLSCSPISGHRSVSWYQQTPGQGLQFLFEYFSETQRNKGNFPGRFSGRQFSNSRSEMNVSTLELGDSALYLCASSGEGGFTDTQYFGPGTRLTVL.

The CDR3 loop is CASSAGLAGLIYNEQFF. The CDR3 DNA reads as TGTGCCAGCAGCGCCGGACTAGCGGGCCTCATCTACAATGAGCAGTTCTTC. V and J are TRBV5-4 and TRBJ2-1; 11 positions agree with TRBD2. CDR1 and CDR2 from the germline V gene are SGHNT and YYREEE (reference sequence). Trimming cost V 4 bases and J 3 bases; bases outside gene matches: 9. CDR3 size: 17 residues.

CDR3 coding DNA: TGTGCCAGCAGTCCAGGCAGGGGAAAGGGAAATCAGCCCCAGCATTTT. It specifies CASSPGRGKGNQPQHF. V usage is TRBV27 and J usage is TRBJ1-5; a possible D gene is TRBD1 (6 bases). Germline loops: CDR1 MNHEY, CDR2 SMNVEV (reference sequence). CDR3 size: 16 residues. V lost 5 bases and J 4 bases, leaving 18 bases between the germline ends.

The chain joins TRBV27 to TRBJ2-1; 8 positions agree with TRBD2. The ends lost 3 bases at V and 7 bases at J; junction bases unmatched: 5. The CDR3 extends over 14 amino acids. CDR1 and CDR2 from the germline V gene are MNHEY and SMNVEV (reference sequence). The CDR3 sequence: CASSFSSGSNEQFF. CDR3 bases: TGTGCCAGCAGTTTCTCAAGCGGGAGTAATGAGCAGTTCTTC.

The rearrangement links TRBV27 to TRBJ2-3, with D possibly matching TRBD1 (6 bases). From germline, CDR1 is MNHEY and CDR2 SMNVEV (reference sequence). Trimming took 3 bases from V and 6 from J, leaving 16 bases between them. This CDR3 comprises 15 residues. The chain's CDR3 is CASSFRDMLGDTQYF. In DNA form, the CDR3 reads TGTGCCAGCAGTTTCCGGGACATGCTCGGGGATACGCAGTATTTT.

V is TRBV27 and J is TRBJ1-4; possible D gene TRBD1, 6 bases. The V and J ends lost 8 bases and 7 bases respectively, with 14 bases between them. CDR1 is MNHEY, CDR2 SMNVEV, per germline (reference sequence). The CDR3 length is 13 residues. The chain's CDR3 is CASRQDGVEKLFF. CDR3 coding DNA: TGTGCCAGCCGACAGGATGGTGTTGAAAAACTGTTTTTT.

The V call is TRBV13, the J call TRBJ2-7; maybe TRBD2 (6 bases). V was trimmed by 4 bases and J by 2 bases, leaving 15 bases between them. Germline assignment: CDR1 PRHDT and CDR2 FYEKMQ (reference sequence). This CDR3 is 15 amino acids long. CDR3 DNA sequence: TGTGCCAGCAGCTCCCCGGGGGAAGGACCCTACGAGCAGTACTTC. Protein product: CASSSPGEGPYEQYF.

The J gene is TRBJ2-1, the V gene TRBV10-3, with D unresolved. The V gene's germline CDR1 is ENHRY and CDR2 SYGVKD. V gave up 6 bases and J gave up 9 bases, with 18 bases separating them. This CDR3 comprises 14 residues. The CDR3: CAIRDPNKEPEQFF. In DNA, the CDR3 is TGTGCCATCAGGGACCCAAATAAGGAGCCTGAGCAGTTCTTC.

This clone is a singleton in its sample. The J gene is TRBJ2-5, the V gene TRBV10-3; 12 bases match TRBD2. Germline CDR1 is ENHRY and CDR2 is SYGVKD. CDR3 length: 16 residues. V lost 3 bases to trimming and J lost 4 bases; unmatched junction nucleotides: 6. The CDR3: CAISDPPTSGRETQYF. CDR3 DNA: TGTGCCATCAGTGACCCTCCGACTAGCGGGAGAGAGACCCAGTACTTC.

The gene calls are TRBV6-6 and TRBJ2-1; no firm D call. This CDR3 contains 12 residues. The V end was cut by 5 bases, the J end by 9 bases, with 11 bases between. CDR1 MNHNY and CDR2 SVGAGI come from the germline V gene (reference sequence). CDR3 sequence: CASSRDRREQFF. In DNA form, the CDR3 reads TGTGCCAGCAGTAGAGACCGGCGTGAGCAGTTCTTC.

The genes are TRBV5-6 and TRBJ2-3; 9 nucleotides line up with TRBD2. The CDR3 length is 14 residues. The junction had 8 bases not matched to a gene; V was cut back by 8 bases and J by 4 bases. Per germline, CDR1 SGHDT and CDR2 YYEEEE. CDR3 DNA: TGTGCCAGTTATAGCGGGAGATATTCAGATACGCAGTATTTT. This sequence encodes CASYSGRYSDTQYF.

The chain carries TRBV6-5 and TRBJ1-2, with a tentative D call TRBD1 (5 bases). The CDR3 extends over 13 amino acids. Trimming removed 4 bases at V and 14 bases at J, with 20 bases between. Germline V lookup: CDR1 MNHEY, CDR2 SVGAGI. The CDR3 protein is CASSWGEGDGVTF. CDR3 coding DNA: TGTGCCAGCAGTTGGGGGGAAGGGGACGGTGTAACCTTC.

The gene calls are TRBV19 and TRBJ2-3, with 7 positions matching TRBD2. The CDR3 consists of 16 residues. The J segment lost 1 base and the V segment lost 5 bases, leaving 9 bases of the junction unmatched. CDR1 LNHDA and CDR2 SQIVND come from the germline V gene (reference sequence). DNA for the CDR3: TGTGCCAGTAGTCTCGGGCTAGCGGAGCGCACAGATACGCAGTATTTT. This sequence encodes CASSLGLAERTDTQYF.

The chain employs TRBV29-1 and TRBJ2-1; 7 bases match TRBD1. Germline loops: CDR1 SQVTM, CDR2 ANQGSEA. The length of the CDR3 is 12 residues. CDR3 protein: CRSTGPYNEQFF. CDR3 DNA: TGCAGATCGACAGGGCCCTACAATGAGCAGTTCTTC.

The chain carries TRBV7-7 and TRBJ2-1; 14 bases agree with TRBD2. There are 17 residues in the CDR3. The germline gives CDR1 SSHAT, CDR2 FNYEAQ (reference sequence). Trimming at V came to 5 bases and at J to 3 bases, leaving 6 bases not matched to a gene. The CDR3 sequence is CASSHGTSGSIYNEQFF. The CDR3 DNA reads as TGTGCCAGCAGCCACGGGACTAGCGGGAGCATCTACAATGAGCAGTTCTTC.

The CDR3 DNA follows: TGTGCCAGCAGTTTAAGAACAGGGGTGACTAATGAAAAACTGTTTTTT. This sequence encodes CASSLRTGVTNEKLFF. The chain recombines TRBV28 with TRBJ1-4; 7 bases agree with TRBD1. V trimming: 2 bases; J trimming: 2 bases; junction bases outside the gene matches: 5. CDR3 length: 16 amino acids. Germline lookup yields CDR1 MDHEN and CDR2 SYDVKM.

As regards this clone: This CDR3 is also generated by other DNA sequences in the sample. The V and J genes are TRBV27 and TRBJ2-7, with no clear D. Germline assignment: CDR1 MNHEY and CDR2 SMNVEV (reference sequence). V lost 0 bases and J lost 7, with 4 bases in between. This CDR3 is built from 11 residues. The CDR3 region is CASSLSGEQYF. CDR3 coding DNA: TGTGCCAGCAGTTTATCGGGTGAGCAGTACTTC.

The J gene is TRBJ1-2, the V gene TRBV25-1; a weak D match, TRBD1 (5 bases). V was shortened by 7 bases and J by 6 bases, with 15 bases between the two germline ends. The germline V gene has CDR1 MGHDK and CDR2 SYGVNS. The length of the CDR3 is 13 residues. The DNA for the CDR3 is TGTGCCAGCACGCTTCGGGACGGCAATGGCTACACCTTC. It codes for CASTLRDGNGYTF.

The chain has TRBV9 and TRBJ2-7; the D gene is possibly TRBD1 (6 bases). This CDR3 spans 15 amino acids. Per germline, CDR1 SGDLS and CDR2 YYNGEE. V lost 0 bases to trimming and J lost 3 bases, with 13 bases between them. This chain's CDR3 is CASSVGAQGYYEQYF. The CDR3 DNA reads TGTGCCAGCAGCGTAGGGGCCCAGGGGTACTACGAGCAGTACTTC. The complete variable domain, with remaining parts taken from reference TRBV9 and TRBJ2-7, reads DSGVTQTPKHLITATGQRVTLRCSPRSGDLSVYWYQQSLDQGLQFLIQYYNGEERAKGNILERFSAQQFPDLHSELNLSSLELGDSALYFCASSVGAQGYYEQYFGPGTRLTVT.

This chain links TRBV21-1 with TRBJ2-7; no check of the table's D call, TRBD2, against the DNA was made. TRBV21-1 is deemed a pseudogene. The CDR3 runs 14 residues. The CDR3: CASSKVGDSYEQYF. Written as DNA, the CDR3 is TGTGCCAGCAGCAAAGTCGGGGACTCCTACGAGCAGTACTTC.

This chain links TRBV28 with TRBJ2-7, with TRBD2 matching over 8 bases. The J segment lost 1 base and the V segment lost 3 bases, leaving 5 bases of the junction unmatched. Germline V gene data show CDR1 as MDHEN and CDR2 as SYDVKM. CDR3 size: 15 residues. The CDR3 sequence is CASSLATSGSYEQYF. DNA for the CDR3: TGTGCCAGCAGTTTGGCCACTAGCGGTTCCTACGAGCAGTACTTC.

The chain couples TRBV4-2 to TRBJ2-7; D is uncertain. From germline, CDR1 is LGHNA and CDR2 YNFKEQ. The length of the CDR3 is 14 residues. Trimming shortened V by 1 base and J by 4 bases, and 11 bases separated the two germline ends. The CDR3 DNA sequence: TGTGCCAGCAGCCAAGGGCAACCAGGATACGAGCAGTACTTC. Protein: CASSQGQPGYEQYF.